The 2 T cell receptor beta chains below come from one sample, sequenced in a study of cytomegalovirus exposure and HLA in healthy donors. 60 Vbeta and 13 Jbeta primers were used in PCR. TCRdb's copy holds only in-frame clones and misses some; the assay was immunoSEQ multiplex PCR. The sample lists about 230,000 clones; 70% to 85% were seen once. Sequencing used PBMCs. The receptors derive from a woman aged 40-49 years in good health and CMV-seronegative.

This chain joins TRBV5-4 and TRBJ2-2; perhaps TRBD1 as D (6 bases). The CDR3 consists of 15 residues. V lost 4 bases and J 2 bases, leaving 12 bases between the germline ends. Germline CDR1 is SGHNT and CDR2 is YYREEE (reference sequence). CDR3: CASSNYRANTGELFF. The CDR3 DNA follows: TGTGCCAGCAGCAATTACAGGGCCAACACCGGGGAGCTGTTTTTT.

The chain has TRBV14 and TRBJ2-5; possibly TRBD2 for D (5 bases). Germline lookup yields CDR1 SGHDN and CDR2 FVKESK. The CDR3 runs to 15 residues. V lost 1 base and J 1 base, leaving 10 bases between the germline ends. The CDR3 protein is CASSQVLGVQETQYF. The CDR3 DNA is TGTGCCAGCAGCCAAGTCCTCGGGGTCCAAGAGACCCAGTACTTC.